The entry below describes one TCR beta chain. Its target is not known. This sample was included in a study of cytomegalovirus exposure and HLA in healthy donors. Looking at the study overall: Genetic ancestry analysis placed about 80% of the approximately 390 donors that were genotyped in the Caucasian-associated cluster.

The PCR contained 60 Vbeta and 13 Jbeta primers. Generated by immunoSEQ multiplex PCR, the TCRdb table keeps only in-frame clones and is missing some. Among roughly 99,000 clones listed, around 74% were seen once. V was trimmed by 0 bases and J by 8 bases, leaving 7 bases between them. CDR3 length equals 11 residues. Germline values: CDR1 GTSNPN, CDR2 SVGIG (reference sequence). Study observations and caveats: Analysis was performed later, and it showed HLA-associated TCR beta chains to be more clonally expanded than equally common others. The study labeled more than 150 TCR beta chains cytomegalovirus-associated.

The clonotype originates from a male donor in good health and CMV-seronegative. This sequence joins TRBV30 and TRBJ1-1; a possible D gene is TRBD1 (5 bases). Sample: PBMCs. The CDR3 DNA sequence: TGTGCCTGGAGTGTGGCAGGGGAAGCTTTCTTT. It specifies CAWSVAGEAFF.